Shown below are 17 T cell receptor beta chains from a single sample sequenced in a study of T-cell reconstitution after alpha-beta-depleted transplantation in children. Construction of the TCRbeta library involved unique molecular identifiers. TCRdb reprocessed the PCR reads with MiXCR, giving one entry per CDR3 protein. The sample records about 72,000 distinct CDR3 sequences, about 6.7% being singletons. The sequenced sample was PBMCs from the stem cell graft donor, obtained from the stem cell graft. The receptors originated from a human donor who donated a stem cell graft to a child with acute lymphoblastic leukemia.

This chain joins TRBV2 and TRBJ2-6, with D perhaps given as TRBD1 or TRBD2 (5 bases each). CDR1 and CDR2 (germline): SNHLY, FYNNEI. This CDR3 spans 15 amino acids. The V gene lost 8 bases and the J gene lost 1 base, with 12 bases spanning the gap. The CDR3 DNA sequence: TGTGCCAGCCGGGGCAGCTATTCTGGGGCCAACGTCCTGACTTTC. Amino acids: CASRGSYSGANVLTF.

This clonotype was seen at least ten times. The chain has TRBV20-1 and TRBJ1-2, with a possible D match to TRBD1 (6 bases). This CDR3 contains 14 residues. CDR1 and CDR2 from the germline V gene are DFQATT and SNEGSKA (reference sequence). V lost 6 bases and J lost 3, with 17 bases in between. This CDR3 is CSARSGQGDYGYTF. The CDR3, as DNA: TGCAGTGCCCGTTCGGGACAAGGGGACTATGGCTACACCTTC.

This clonotype was found many times. This chain uses TRBV27 with TRBJ1-1; D may be TRBD1 (5 bases). V lost 4 bases to trimming and J lost 7 bases, with 16 bases between them. This CDR3 region has 14 residues. Per the germline V gene, CDR1 is MNHEY and CDR2 is SMNVEV (reference sequence). In nucleotides, the CDR3 is TGTGCCAGCAGTTCCCCCCCGAGGGGAAGTGAAGCTTTCTTT. Amino acid sequence: CASSSPPRGSEAFF.

This clonotype was found many times. V and J are TRBV5-1 and TRBJ2-3; 7 bases are a match to TRBD2. Germline CDR1 SGHRS, CDR2 YFSETQ. The CDR3 length is 16 residues. Trimming removed 0 bases from V and 1 base from J; junction bases left unmatched: 5. CDR3 loop: CASSLERGPGTDTQYF. The CDR3 bases are TGCGCCAGCAGCTTGGAGCGGGGACCGGGCACAGATACGCAGTATTTT. The full variable domain, with the rest looked up from reference TRBV5-1 and TRBJ2-3, is KAGVTQTPRYLIKTRGQQVTLSCSPISGHRSVSWYQQTPGQGLQFLFEYFSETQRNKGNFPGRFSGRQFSNSRSEMNVSTLELGDSALYLCASSLERGPGTDTQYFGPGTRLTVL.

This clonotype was detected ten times or more. The V gene is TRBV29-1, the J gene TRBJ1-6, with 7 positions matching TRBD1. With 5 bases clipped from V and 9 bases from J, the junction kept 10 bases outside the gene matches. Germline V CDR1 and CDR2: SQVTM, ANQGSEA. The CDR3 is 14 residues long. CDR3 sequence (DNA): TGCAGCGTTAAAGGGGGCGAAGTAAGTTCACCCCTCCACTTT. This codes for CSVKGGEVSSPLHF.

This clonotype was seen ten or more times. This rearrangement joins TRBV6-5 to TRBJ2-1; 12 bases map to TRBD2. The V gene's germline CDR1 is MNHEY and CDR2 SVGAGI. This CDR3 is built from 18 residues. The V gene end was trimmed by 7 bases and the J gene end by 0 bases; junction bases not matched to a gene: 10. Here the CDR3 DNA reads TGTGCCAGCACTAGGACTAGCGGGGCCCACAGCTCCTACAATGAGCAGTTCTTC. Its protein product is CASTRTSGAHSSYNEQFF.

In its sample, this clonotype was seen many times. The V call is TRBV9, the J call TRBJ1-2; the D gene is possibly TRBD1 (5 bases). Per the germline V gene, CDR1 is SGDLS and CDR2 is YYNGEE. This CDR3 spans 13 amino acids. The V end was cut by 3 bases, the J end by 2 bases, with 8 bases between. The CDR3 coding sequence is TGTGCCAGCAGCGAGCCAGGGAACTATGGCTACACCTTC. Its protein product is CASSEPGNYGYTF. Based on the CDR3 plus reference TRBV9 and TRBJ1-2, the full variable domain is DSGVTQTPKHLITATGQRVTLRCSPRSGDLSVYWYQQSLDQGLQFLIQYYNGEERAKGNILERFSAQQFPDLHSELNLSSLELGDSALYFCASSEPGNYGYTFGSGTRLTVV.

This clonotype was observed many times. This chain connects TRBV7-3 to TRBJ1-2, with a tentative D call TRBD1 (5 bases). V lost 5 bases and J lost 8, with 18 bases in between. CDR1 and CDR2 from the germline V gene are SGHTA and FQGTGA. CDR3 length equals 14 residues. The CDR3 loop reads CASSPGRGEGGYTF. The CDR3 coding sequence is TGTGCCAGCAGCCCTGGACGGGGTGAGGGGGGCTACACCTTC.

This chain uses TRBV12-3 or TRBV12-4 with TRBJ2-1, with D possibly matching TRBD2 (6 bases). This CDR3 is 17 amino acids long. Trimming took off 6 bases at V and 6 bases at J, with 24 bases between the two ends. DNA for the CDR3: TGTGCCAGCAGCCCTGGGACTTGGTTTTCGCCTCTCAATGAGCAGTTCTTC. Translating gives CASSPGTWFSPLNEQFF.

This clonotype was seen ten or more times. The chain's CDR3 is CASSIERQGFNEQFF. The CDR3 coding sequence is TGTGCCAGTAGTATAGAACGACAGGGTTTCAATGAGCAGTTCTTC. The chain uses TRBV19 and TRBJ2-1; 7 positions agree with TRBD1. Germline-derived CDR1 and CDR2 are LNHDA and SQIVND (reference sequence). V lost 0 bases and J lost 6; bases outside the gene matches: 5. This CDR3 spans 15 amino acids.

The chain links TRBV7-2 to TRBJ2-7, with a weak D call TRBD1 (6 bases). Germline values: CDR1 SGHTA, CDR2 FQGNSA. The V end lost 7 bases, the J end lost 2 bases, and 15 bases lay between the germline ends. The CDR3 runs 14 residues. CDR3: CASTPGASPYEQYF. The CDR3 nucleotides read TGTGCCAGCACCCCAGGGGCCTCTCCCTACGAGCAGTACTTC.

Remarks on this clonotype: Given a much more abundant clone one base away, this may be a read error. CDR3 bases: TGTGCCAGAAGTGTTAAGGGGACGAACATGGAAGCTTTCTTT. It specifies CARSVKGTNMEAFF. The rearrangement links TRBV2 to TRBJ1-1; a weak D match, TRBD1 (5 bases). This CDR3 contains 14 residues. Germline V gene lookup returns CDR1 SNHLY and CDR2 FYNNEI.

The sample holds many counts of this clonotype. The J gene is TRBJ1-5, the V gene TRBV7-9; possibly TRBD1 for D (6 bases). Germline V gives CDR1 SEHNR, CDR2 FQNEAQ (reference sequence). V was trimmed by 7 bases and J by 7 bases, leaving 14 bases between them. The CDR3 has 13 amino acids. The CDR3 nucleotides are TGTGCCAGCACTCAGGGGCTGGGGCAGCCCCAGCATTTT. Protein product: CASTQGLGQPQHF.

The sample holds many counts of this clonotype. The rearrangement joins TRBV9 to TRBJ2-2; the D is unclear. V lost 2 bases and J lost 3, with 8 bases in between. The CDR3 extends over 14 amino acids. The germline V gene has CDR1 SGDLS and CDR2 YYNGEE. CDR3 in DNA: TGTGCCAGCAGCGTGTATGGAGACACCGGGGAGCTGTTTTTT. Protein product: CASSVYGDTGELFF.

The V and J genes are TRBV10-3 and TRBJ1-1, with D unclear. V was trimmed by 2 bases and J by 0 bases, leaving 10 bases between them. Germline CDR1 is ENHRY and CDR2 is SYGVKD. The CDR3 is 15 amino acids. Here the CDR3 reads CAISEGVGMNTEAFF. CDR3 DNA sequence: TGTGCCATCAGTGAGGGGGTAGGCATGAACACTGAAGCTTTCTTT.

V gene TRBV3-1 combines with J gene TRBJ2-5; TRBD2 matches 9 bases. The germline CDR1 and CDR2 sequences are LGHDT and YNNKEL (reference sequence). This CDR3 is 17 amino acids long. The V segment lost 1 base and the J segment 5 bases; nucleotides outside the gene matches: 11. CDR3 sequence (DNA): TGTGCCAGCAGCCAAGCCCGGGATAGCGGGAGCCGGGAGACCCAGTACTTC. Its protein product is CASSQARDSGSRETQYF.

At least ten counts were recorded for this clonotype. V usage is TRBV4-3 and J usage is TRBJ2-6; a weak D match, TRBD2 (6 bases). The CDR3 loop spans 16 amino acids. V lost 6 bases and J 1 base, leaving 13 bases between the germline ends. Per the germline V gene, CDR1 is LGHNA and CDR2 is YSLEER. The CDR3 region is CASSRSGTSGANVLTF. CDR3 sequence (DNA): TGCGCCAGCAGTCGTTCAGGGACTTCTGGGGCCAACGTCCTGACTTTC.